The next 21 T cell receptor beta chains were all read from a single sample in a study of T-cell reconstitution after alpha-beta-depleted transplantation in children (dated by TCRdb to the mid-2010s). Receptors were amplified or captured by PCR. The listed sequencing device is Illumina HiSeq 2500. To normalize quantification of the TCRbeta repertoire, the TCR libraries were built with molecular barcoding that relied on unique molecular identifiers. The raw public data were reprocessed by TCRdb itself: fastp quality trimming at Q25, MiXCR clonotype calling, in-frame beta chains only. Merged by CDR3 protein, the rows form single entries marked with the most common genes and DNA. Counted in this sample were more than 200,000 distinct CDR3 sequences; roughly 24% of them appeared once. The top ten clones comprise over 2.5% of the sample. The treatment or condition tag for this specimen amounts to: allogeneic hematopoietic cell transplantation with graft depleted of TCRalphabeta T cells and CD19 B cells.

The sequencing used PBMCs, collected before TCRalphabeta/CD19-depleted stem cell transplant. Every receptor here comes from a girl aged 2 to 10 with Fanconi anemia, due to receive a stem cell transplant.

This clonotype has a handful of counts. V usage is TRBV28 and J usage is TRBJ2-3, with TRBD2 identical over 9 bases. Germline V gene sequence: CDR1 MDHEN, CDR2 SYDVKM. V dropped 3 bases and J dropped 6; count of bases not matched to a gene: 10. The CDR3 totals 16 residues. The CDR3 loop reads CASSFPMAGGPDTQYF. CDR3 DNA: TGTGCCAGCAGTTTTCCCATGGCGGGAGGGCCGGATACGCAGTATTTT.

The rearrangement uses TRBV10-3 and TRBJ2-1; 7 positions match TRBD1. V lost 2 bases and J lost 6; bases outside the gene matches: 1. Germline V gene sequence: CDR1 ENHRY, CDR2 SYGVKD. The CDR3 contains 13 residues. The CDR3 sequence: CAISEAGGNEQFF. For the CDR3, the DNA is TGTGCCATCAGTGAGGCAGGGGGCAATGAGCAGTTCTTC.

The gene calls are TRBV7-9 and TRBJ2-6, with D unclear. V lost 4 bases to trimming and J lost 7 bases, with 5 bases between them. The CDR3 spans 12 residues. Germline V CDR1 and CDR2: SEHNR, FQNEAQ (reference sequence). The CDR3 loop is CASSYYANVLTF. CDR3 DNA: TGTGCCAGCAGCTATTATGCCAACGTCCTGACTTTC.

This clonotype was seen repeatedly, ten times or more. The chain employs TRBV7-2 and TRBJ2-7; 8 bases line up with TRBD1. V was clipped by 1 base and J by 0 bases; unmatched bases: 5. The CDR3 is 16 amino acids. Germline assignment: CDR1 SGHTA and CDR2 FQGNSA. For the CDR3, the DNA is TGTGCCAGCAGCTTAGGGGGGACAGGTTACTCCTACGAGCAGTACTTC. Translated: CASSLGGTGYSYEQYF.

The chain joins TRBV27 to TRBJ2-5; 11 nucleotides align to TRBD2. The J segment lost 1 base and the V segment lost 2 bases, leaving 3 bases of the junction unmatched. The length of the CDR3 is 16 residues. Germline CDR1 is MNHEY and CDR2 is SMNVEV (reference sequence). The CDR3 is CASSLISGRAQETQYF. The CDR3 region has the DNA TGTGCCAGCAGTTTAATTAGCGGGAGGGCCCAAGAGACCCAGTACTTC.

This clonotype appeared a few times. The chain combines TRBV10-3 with TRBJ2-1; 8 nucleotides match TRBD2. This CDR3 spans 15 amino acids. V dropped 1 base and J dropped 2; count of bases not matched to a gene: 1. CDR1 and CDR2 from the germline V gene are ENHRY and SYGVKD. The CDR3 spells CAISEWRGAYNEQFF. The CDR3 bases are TGTGCCATCAGTGAGTGGCGGGGGGCCTACAATGAGCAGTTCTTC.

This clonotype was observed at least ten times. The chain recombines TRBV20-1 with TRBJ1-1; possibly TRBD1 for D (6 bases). V lost 8 bases and J 0 bases, leaving 22 bases between the germline ends. The CDR3 extends over 16 amino acids. The germline CDR1 and CDR2 sequences are DFQATT and SNEGSKA (reference sequence). CDR3 nucleotide sequence: TGCAGTTCAACAGGGTATTTTGGTGTAATGAACACTGAAGCTTTCTTT. As protein: CSSTGYFGVMNTEAFF.

This clonotype was recorded at least ten times. This chain connects TRBV12-3 or TRBV12-4 to TRBJ2-1, with a tentative D call TRBD2 (5 bases). The CDR3 contains 16 residues. V lost 5 bases and J lost 3, with 17 bases in between. The CDR3 sequence is CASSPTAGRIYNEQFF. In DNA, the CDR3 is TGTGCCAGCAGTCCCACCGCGGGTAGGATCTACAATGAGCAGTTCTTC.

At least ten counts were recorded for this clonotype. The chain is built from TRBV19 and TRBJ2-1, with D perhaps assigned TRBD1 or TRBD2 (5 bases each). V was clipped by 3 bases and J by 1 base, with 13 bases between them. Germline V gene data show CDR1 as LNHDA and CDR2 as SQIVND (reference sequence). The CDR3 covers 16 residues. CDR3 coding DNA: TGTGCCAGTAGTATGACGGGACCCCATTCCTACAATGAGCAGTTCTTC. Translated, it gives CASSMTGPHSYNEQFF.

This clonotype was seen many times. The chain joins TRBV20-1 to TRBJ2-7; D is tentatively TRBD1 or TRBD2 (5 bases each). The germline V gene encodes CDR1 DFQATT and CDR2 SNEGSKA (reference sequence). This CDR3 is 13 amino acids long. V was trimmed by 3 bases and J by 2 bases, leaving 11 bases between them. CDR3 nucleotide sequence: TGCAGTGCTAGCGGGACGGTGACCTACGAGCAGTACTTC. This gives the protein CSASGTVTYEQYF.

The rearrangement joins TRBV20-1 to TRBJ1-2; no definite D call. Per germline, CDR1 DFQATT and CDR2 SNEGSKA (reference sequence). The CDR3 is made up of 13 amino acids. Trimming removed 1 base from V and 4 bases from J, with 10 bases in between. CDR3 sequence reads: CSARAPKTYGYTF. CDR3 nucleotide sequence: TGCAGTGCTAGAGCTCCTAAAACCTATGGCTACACCTTC.

The chain links TRBV29-1 to TRBJ1-2, with 10 positions matching TRBD1. The CDR3 extends over 14 amino acids. The J segment lost 5 bases and the V segment lost 6 bases, leaving 9 bases of the junction unmatched. CDR1 is SQVTM, CDR2 ANQGSEA, per germline. The CDR3 reads CSVQSDRGKYGYTF. CDR3 sequence (DNA): TGCAGCGTGCAATCGGACAGGGGGAAATATGGCTACACCTTC.

This clonotype appeared a few times. The CDR3 here is CASSPSSSGDNEQFF. CDR3 DNA: TGTGCCAGCAGTCCGTCGTCTAGCGGGGACAATGAGCAGTTCTTC. The rearrangement joins TRBV28 to TRBJ2-1, with 9 bases fitting TRBD2. J gave up 5 bases and V 5 bases, and 7 bases lay outside the gene matches. Germline CDR1 is MDHEN and CDR2 is SYDVKM. The CDR3 has 15 residues.

The chain uses TRBV4-2 and TRBJ2-1; D remains ambiguous. The CDR3 contains 17 residues. Trimming took 4 bases from V and 0 from J, leaving 16 bases between them. Germline assignment: CDR1 LGHNA and CDR2 YNFKEQ. The CDR3 loop reads CASSPRGGGSSYNEQFF. The CDR3 DNA sequence: TGTGCCAGCAGCCCCCGAGGTGGCGGCAGCTCCTACAATGAGCAGTTCTTC.

This clonotype has ten or more counts. The rearrangement joins TRBV5-6 to TRBJ2-1; D gene uncertain. V was shortened by 0 bases and J by 5 bases, with 6 bases between the two germline ends. Per the germline V gene, CDR1 is SGHDT and CDR2 is YYEEEE. The CDR3 contains 13 residues. The CDR3 DNA reads TGTGCCAGCAGCTTGGAGCTGAACAATGAGCAGTTCTTC. Protein product: CASSLELNNEQFF.

J is TRBJ2-7 and V is TRBV4-1; 8 positions agree with TRBD1. Germline-derived CDR1 and CDR2 are MGHRA and YSYEKL. J gave up 3 bases and V 1 base, and 5 bases lay outside the gene matches. This CDR3 region has 15 residues. This CDR3 reads CASSQVRTGSYEQYF. Written as DNA, the CDR3 is TGCGCCAGCAGCCAAGTTCGGACAGGGAGCTACGAGCAGTACTTC.

This clonotype was counted a few times. V is TRBV29-1 and J is TRBJ2-7, with TRBD2 matching 13 bases. V lost 5 bases, J lost 2 bases, and 3 bases stayed unmatched. Germline V lookup: CDR1 SQVTM, CDR2 ANQGSEA. The CDR3 length is 14 residues. In DNA, the CDR3 is TGCAGCGTTTTCGGACTAGCGGGAGCCTACGAGCAGTACTTC. It encodes CSVFGLAGAYEQYF.

J is TRBJ2-1 and V is TRBV7-6; 7 nucleotides align to TRBD1. The CDR3 is made up of 14 amino acids. CDR1 and CDR2 (germline): SGHVS, FNYEAQ. With 5 bases clipped from V and 2 bases from J, the junction kept 3 bases outside the gene matches. In DNA form, the CDR3 reads TGTGCCAGCAGCACTGGGACAGCCTACAATGAGCAGTTCTTC. The encoded protein is CASSTGTAYNEQFF.

This clonotype was observed many times. V usage is TRBV29-1 and J usage is TRBJ2-7; D is unresolved. Trimming stripped 4 bases from V and 7 bases from J, with 14 bases between. CDR3 length: 12 residues. Germline values: CDR1 SQVTM, CDR2 ANQGSEA. This CDR3 reads CSVGPGSREQYF. The CDR3, as DNA: TGCAGCGTTGGACCCGGGTCTAGGGAGCAGTACTTC.

The J gene is TRBJ2-1, the V gene TRBV12-2; the table names TRBD1, a call not compared with the DNA. TRBV12-2 is marked as a pseudogene. The CDR3 contains 15 residues. CDR3: CASRWGTGDYNEQFF. CDR3 bases: TGTGCAAGTCGCTGGGGGACAGGGGATTACAATGAGCAGTTCTTC.

This clonotype was seen many times. This sequence joins TRBV6-6 and TRBJ1-1; D unclear. The CDR3 is 12 amino acids. V was cut by 2 bases and J by 3 bases, with 4 bases left in between. Germline CDR1 reads MNHNY; CDR2 reads SVGAGI (reference sequence). The CDR3: CASSYRDTEAFF. CDR3 nucleotide sequence: TGTGCCAGCAGTTACAGGGACACTGAAGCTTTCTTT.